The entry that follows covers one T cell receptor beta chain sequence. Its antigen remains unidentified. A multiplex PCR was run with 60 Vbeta primers and 13 Jbeta primers. Using immunoSEQ multiplex PCR, the repertoire was profiled, and TCRdb retains in-frame clones only, with some absent. This sample's table reports some 140,000 clones. The data belong to a study of cytomegalovirus exposure and HLA in healthy donors. Study summary: There were 350 to 400 genotyped donors. Of these, about 86% fell in the genetic ancestry cluster associated with self-reported Caucasian donors. Study-level points and caveats: The listing of roughly 160 TCR beta chains classed them as cytomegalovirus-associated.

V lost 1 base, J lost 4 bases, and 9 bases stayed unmatched. Germline-derived CDR1 and CDR2 are SGHTA and FQGNSA. CDR3 length: 16 residues. The sequence was obtained from a woman between 40 and 55 years old in good health and CMV-seronegative. The chain recombines TRBV7-2 with TRBJ1-2; 7 bases are shared with TRBD1. The sample taken for sequencing was PBMCs. The CDR3 nucleotides read TGTGCCAGCAGCTTAGAACGAGGGGGCGTCGGCTATGGCTACACCTTC. This codes for CASSLERGGVGYGYTF.